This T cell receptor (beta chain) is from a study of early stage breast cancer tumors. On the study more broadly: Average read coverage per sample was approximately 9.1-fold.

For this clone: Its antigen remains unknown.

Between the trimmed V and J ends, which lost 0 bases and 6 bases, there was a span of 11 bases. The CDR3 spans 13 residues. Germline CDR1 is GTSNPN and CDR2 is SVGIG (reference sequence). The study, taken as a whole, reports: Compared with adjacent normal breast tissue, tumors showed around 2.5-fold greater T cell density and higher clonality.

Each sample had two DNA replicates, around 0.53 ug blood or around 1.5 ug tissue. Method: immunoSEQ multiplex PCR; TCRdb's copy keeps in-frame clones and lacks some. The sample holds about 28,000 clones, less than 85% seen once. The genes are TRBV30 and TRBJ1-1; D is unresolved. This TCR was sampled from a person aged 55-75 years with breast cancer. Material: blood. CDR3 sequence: CAWSVTGLAEAFF. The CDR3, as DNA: TGTGCCTGGAGTGTAACGGGTTTAGCTGAAGCTTTCTTT.